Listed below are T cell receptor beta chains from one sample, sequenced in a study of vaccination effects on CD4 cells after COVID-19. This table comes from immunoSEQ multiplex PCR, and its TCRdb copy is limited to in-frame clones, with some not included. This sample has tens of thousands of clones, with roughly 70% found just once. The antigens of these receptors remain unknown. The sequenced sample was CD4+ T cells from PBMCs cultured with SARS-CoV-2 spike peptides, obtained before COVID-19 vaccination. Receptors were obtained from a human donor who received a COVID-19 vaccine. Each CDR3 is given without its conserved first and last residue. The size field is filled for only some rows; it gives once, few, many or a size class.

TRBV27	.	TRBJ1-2	ASSLWGGLNYGYT
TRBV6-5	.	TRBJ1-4	ASGGLNEKLF
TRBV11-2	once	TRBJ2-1	ASSLEPGNEQF
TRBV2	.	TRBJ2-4	ASSGTRGRDGIQY
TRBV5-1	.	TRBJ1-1	ASSLGTAKNTEAF
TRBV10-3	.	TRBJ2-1	AISENPYNEQF
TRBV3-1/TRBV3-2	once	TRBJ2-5	ATRTSGTLKQETQY
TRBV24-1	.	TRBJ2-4	ATSGTGQGNNIQY
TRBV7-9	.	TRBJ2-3	ASSLGLATDTQY
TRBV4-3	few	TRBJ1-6	ASSQEHRGSPLH
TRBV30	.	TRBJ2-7	AWKRGHWGEQY
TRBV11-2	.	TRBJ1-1	ASSFMEGTEAF
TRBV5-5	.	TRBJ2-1	ASSLNTGYNEQF
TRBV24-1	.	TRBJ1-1	ATSSLLNTEAF
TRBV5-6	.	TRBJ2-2	ASSPWTSGAGELF
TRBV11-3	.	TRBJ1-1	ASSFSQNTEAF
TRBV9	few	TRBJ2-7	ASGRASSDYEQY
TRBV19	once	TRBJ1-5	ASSIFGLQGNQPQH
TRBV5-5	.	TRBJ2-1	ASSFQLSTPPNEQF
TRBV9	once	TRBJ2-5	ASGPGALETQY
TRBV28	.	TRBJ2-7	ASRGGGSYEQY
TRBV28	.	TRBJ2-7	ASSFPGRSSYEQY
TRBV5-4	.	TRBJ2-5	AGGSEETQY
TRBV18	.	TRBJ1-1	ASSPLAGGTEAF
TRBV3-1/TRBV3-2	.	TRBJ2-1	ASSQGGSSYNEQF
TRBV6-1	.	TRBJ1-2	ASSVVTGTGLYGYT
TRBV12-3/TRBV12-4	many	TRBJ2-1	ASTKGGNEQF
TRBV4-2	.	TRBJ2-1	ASSQEGGLADYNEQF
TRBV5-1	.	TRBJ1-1	ASSLLPALNTEAF
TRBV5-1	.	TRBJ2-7	ASSSRTGGDEQY
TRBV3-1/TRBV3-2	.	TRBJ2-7	ASSLPGQGNEQY
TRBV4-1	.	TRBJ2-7	ASSSYLAGGPQEQY
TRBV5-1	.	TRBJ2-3	ASSLQGLSDTQY
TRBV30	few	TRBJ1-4	AWSVGRGEKLF
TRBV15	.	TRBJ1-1	ATSREPRGGAEAF
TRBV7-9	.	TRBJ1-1	ASSYPQGARTEAF
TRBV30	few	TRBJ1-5	AWSATGNQPQH
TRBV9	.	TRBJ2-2	ASSATSRGGVIGELF
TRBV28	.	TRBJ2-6	ASSDPGLSFGANVLT
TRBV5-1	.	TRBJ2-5	ASSLGQGRGETQY
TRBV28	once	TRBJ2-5	ASSLGSTSGIRETQY
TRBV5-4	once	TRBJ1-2	ASSFTGRDYGYT
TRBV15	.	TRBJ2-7	ATSRDFSEQY